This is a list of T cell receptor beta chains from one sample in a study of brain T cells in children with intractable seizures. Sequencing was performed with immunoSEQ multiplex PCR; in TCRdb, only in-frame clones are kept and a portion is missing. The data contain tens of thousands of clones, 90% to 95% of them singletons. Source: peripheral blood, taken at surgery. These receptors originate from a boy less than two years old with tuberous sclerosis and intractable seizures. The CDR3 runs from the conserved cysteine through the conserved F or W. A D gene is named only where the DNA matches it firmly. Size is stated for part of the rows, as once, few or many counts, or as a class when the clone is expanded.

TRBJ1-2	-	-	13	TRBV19	CASKMGGARGYTF	TGTGCCAGTAAAATGGGGGGGGCCAGAGGCTACACCTTC
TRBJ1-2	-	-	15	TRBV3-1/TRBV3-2	CASSQVSGVGFGYTF	TGTGCCAGCAGCCAAGTTTCCGGGGTGGGGTTTGGCTACACCTTC
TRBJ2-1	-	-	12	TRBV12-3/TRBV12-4	CASLYLGNEQFF	TGTGCCAGCCTATACCTAGGGAATGAGCAGTTCTTC
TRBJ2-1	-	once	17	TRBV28	CASSLGAGGNDYNEQFF	TGTGCCAGCAGTTTGGGGGCTGGCGGTAACGATTACAATGAGCAGTTCTTC
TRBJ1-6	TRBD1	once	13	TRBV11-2	CASGGTVNSPLHF	TGTGCCAGCGGCGGGACAGTTAATTCACCCCTCCACTTT
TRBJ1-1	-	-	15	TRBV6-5	CASNHRLIGNTEAFF	TGTGCCAGCAACCACAGGTTAATCGGGAACACTGAAGCTTTCTTT
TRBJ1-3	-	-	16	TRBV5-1	CASSMNHGFSGNTIYF	TGCGCCAGCAGCATGAATCACGGCTTCTCTGGAAACACCATATATTTT
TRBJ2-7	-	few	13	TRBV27	CASSYGPSYEQYF	TGTGCCAGCAGTTACGGACCGTCCTACGAGCAGTACTTC
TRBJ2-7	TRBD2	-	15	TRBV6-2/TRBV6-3	CASSYFSGRSYEQYF	TGTGCCAGCAGTTACTTTAGCGGGAGGTCCTACGAGCAGTACTTC
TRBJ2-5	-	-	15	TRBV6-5	CASSSGESSWETQYF	TGTGCCAGCAGCTCCGGGGAGTCCTCATGGGAGACCCAGTACTTC
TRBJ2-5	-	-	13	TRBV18	CASSQQGRETQYF	TGTGCCAGCTCACAACAGGGGAGGGAGACCCAGTACTTC
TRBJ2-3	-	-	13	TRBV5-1	CASRDPGADTQYF	TGCGCCAGCAGGGACCCGGGGGCGGATACGCAGTATTTT
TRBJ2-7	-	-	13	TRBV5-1	CASSPEPSYEQYF	TGCGCCAGCAGCCCCGAACCGTCCTACGAGCAGTACTTC
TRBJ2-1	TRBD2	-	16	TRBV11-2	CASSLNRLAAYNEQFF	TGTGCCAGCAGCTTAAATCGACTAGCGGCGTACAATGAGCAGTTCTTC
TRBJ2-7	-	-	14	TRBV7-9	CASSFDTLGDEQYF	TGTGCCAGCAGCTTTGACACTCTCGGCGACGAGCAGTACTTC
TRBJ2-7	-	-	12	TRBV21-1	CASSKRSYEQYF	TGTGCCAGCAGCAAAAGATCCTACGAGCAGTACTTC
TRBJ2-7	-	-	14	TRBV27	CASSLSYGSYEQYF	TGTGCCAGCAGTTTATCTTACGGCTCCTACGAGCAGTACTTC
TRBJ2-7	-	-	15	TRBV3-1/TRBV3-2	CASSPDLSTSYEQYF	TGTGCCAGCAGCCCCGACCTTAGTACCTCCTACGAGCAGTACTTC
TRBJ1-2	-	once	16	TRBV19	CASSIQSVFESNGYTF	TGTGCCAGTAGTATCCAATCGGTCTTTGAATCTAATGGCTACACCTTC
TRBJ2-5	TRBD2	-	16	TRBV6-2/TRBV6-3	CASSYGASGREETQYF	TGTGCCAGCAGTTACGGGGCTAGCGGGAGGGAAGAGACCCAGTACTTC
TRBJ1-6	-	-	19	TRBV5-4	CASSSTVGQVNGNNSPLHF	TGTGCCAGCAGTTCCACTGTAGGCCAGGTTAATGGGAATAATTCACCCCTCCACTTT
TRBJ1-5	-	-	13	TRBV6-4	CASSDSPTEYQHF	TGTGCCAGCAGTGACTCCCCGACAGAATACCAGCATTTT
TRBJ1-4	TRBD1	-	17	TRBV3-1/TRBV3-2	CASSQDPGGASNEKLFF	TGTGCCAGCAGCCAAGATCCAGGGGGTGCTTCAAATGAAAAACTGTTTTTT
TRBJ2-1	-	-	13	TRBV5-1	CASSSPGWNEQFF	TGCGCCAGCAGCTCCCCGGGGTGGAATGAGCAGTTCTTC
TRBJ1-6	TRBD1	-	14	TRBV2	CASSEAGQATSLHF	TGTGCCAGCAGTGAAGCCGGACAGGCTACGTCCCTCCACTTT
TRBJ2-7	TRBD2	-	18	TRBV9	CASSPRLAGSTPPYEQYF	TGTGCCAGCAGCCCCCGACTAGCGGGAAGCACCCCACCCTACGAGCAGTACTTC
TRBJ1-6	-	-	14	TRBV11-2	CASSLGVMDSPLHF	TGTGCCAGCAGCTTAGGGGTGATGGATTCACCCCTCCACTTT
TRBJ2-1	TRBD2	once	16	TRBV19	CASSPYSGSSYNEQFF	TGTGCCAGTAGTCCCTATAGCGGGAGCTCCTACAATGAGCAGTTCTTC
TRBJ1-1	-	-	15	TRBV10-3	CAIRPELVMNTEAFF	TGTGCCATCAGGCCGGAGTTGGTGATGAACACTGAAGCTTTCTTT
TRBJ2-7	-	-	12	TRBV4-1	CASSQDQYEQYF	TGCGCCAGCAGCCAAGACCAGTACGAGCAGTACTTC
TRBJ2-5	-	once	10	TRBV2	CASSGGTQYF	TGTGCCAGCAGTGGAGGGACCCAGTACTTC
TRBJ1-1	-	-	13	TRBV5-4	CASSWGGSTEAFF	TGTGCCAGCAGCTGGGGGGGGAGCACTGAAGCTTTCTTT
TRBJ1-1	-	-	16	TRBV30	CAWSRNSLMMNTEAFF	TGTGCCTGGAGTCGGAACAGCCTTATGATGAACACTGAAGCTTTCTTT
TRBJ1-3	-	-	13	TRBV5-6	CASSSGSGNTIYF	TGTGCCAGCAGTTCAGGGAGTGGAAACACCATATATTTT
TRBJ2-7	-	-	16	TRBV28	CASSFPLEVSSYEQYF	TGTGCCAGCAGTTTTCCCCTAGAAGTGAGCTCCTACGAGCAGTACTTC
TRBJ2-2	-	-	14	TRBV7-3	CASSLSHNTGELFF	TGTGCCAGCAGCTTATCCCATAACACCGGGGAGCTGTTTTTT
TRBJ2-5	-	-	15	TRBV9	CASSLGVVKAETQYF	TGTGCCAGCAGCTTGGGGGTTGTTAAGGCAGAGACCCAGTACTTC
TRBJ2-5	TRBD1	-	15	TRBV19	CASSSQGVGGETQYF	TGTGCCAGTAGTTCTCAGGGGGTAGGTGGGGAGACCCAGTACTTC
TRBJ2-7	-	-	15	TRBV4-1	CASSPQQAEPYEQYF	TGCGCCAGCAGCCCCCAGCAAGCGGAGCCCTACGAGCAGTACTTC
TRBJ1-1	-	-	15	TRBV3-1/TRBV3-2	CASSQVWGVNTEAFF	TGTGCCAGCAGCCAAGTTTGGGGGGTGAACACTGAAGCTTTCTTT
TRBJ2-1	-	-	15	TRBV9	CASSVAGMDYNEQFF	TGTGCCAGCAGCGTAGCCGGAATGGACTACAATGAGCAGTTCTTC
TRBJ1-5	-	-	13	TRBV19	CASSITINQPQHF	TGTGCCAGTAGTATAACTATCAATCAGCCCCAGCATTTT
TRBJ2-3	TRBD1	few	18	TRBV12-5	CASGLVRTGDPSEDTQYF	TGTGCTAGTGGTTTGGTACGCACAGGGGATCCCTCGGAAGATACGCAGTATTTT
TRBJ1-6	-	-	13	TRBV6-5	CASSSIGGSPLHF	TGTGCCAGCAGTTCCATAGGGGGATCACCCCTCCACTTT
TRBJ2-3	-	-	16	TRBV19	CASSAPRQFSTDTQYF	TGTGCCAGTAGTGCCCCCCGACAGTTTAGCACAGATACGCAGTATTTT
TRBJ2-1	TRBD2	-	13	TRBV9	CASSVAGGNEQFF	TGTGCCAGCAGCGTAGCGGGGGGCAATGAGCAGTTCTTC
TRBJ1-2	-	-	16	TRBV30	CAWSVGPAGFVYGYTF	TGTGCCTGGAGTGTAGGCCCGGCGGGATTCGTCTATGGCTACACCTTC
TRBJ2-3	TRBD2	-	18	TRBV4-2	CASSQNPGLAGVLDTQYF	TGTGCCAGCAGCCAGAATCCGGGACTAGCGGGTGTTTTAGATACGCAGTATTTT
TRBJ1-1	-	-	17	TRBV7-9	CASSFGRLSWMNTEAFF	TGTGCCAGCAGCTTTGGGCGGTTGTCGTGGATGAACACTGAAGCTTTCTTT
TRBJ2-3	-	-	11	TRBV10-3	CAITAGDTQYF	TGTGCCATCACCGCTGGAGATACGCAGTATTTT
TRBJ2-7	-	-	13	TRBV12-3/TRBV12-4	CASSPQIGYEQYF	TGTGCCAGCAGTCCCCAGATTGGCTACGAGCAGTACTTC
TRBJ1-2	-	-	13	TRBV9	CASSVGQTYGYTF	TGTGCCAGCAGCGTAGGACAGACCTATGGCTACACCTTC
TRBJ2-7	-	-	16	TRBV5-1	CASSGTGTKSTYEQYF	TGCGCCAGCAGCGGGACCGGGACAAAGAGTACCTACGAGCAGTACTTC
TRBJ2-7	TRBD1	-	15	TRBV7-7	CASSLSDRKFYEQYF	TGTGCTAGCAGCTTGTCGGACAGGAAATTCTACGAGCAGTACTTC
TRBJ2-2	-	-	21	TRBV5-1	CASSLTMPPPGVSANTGELFF	TGCGCCAGCAGCTTGACCATGCCCCCACCTGGGGTGTCGGCGAACACCGGGGAGCTGTTTTTT